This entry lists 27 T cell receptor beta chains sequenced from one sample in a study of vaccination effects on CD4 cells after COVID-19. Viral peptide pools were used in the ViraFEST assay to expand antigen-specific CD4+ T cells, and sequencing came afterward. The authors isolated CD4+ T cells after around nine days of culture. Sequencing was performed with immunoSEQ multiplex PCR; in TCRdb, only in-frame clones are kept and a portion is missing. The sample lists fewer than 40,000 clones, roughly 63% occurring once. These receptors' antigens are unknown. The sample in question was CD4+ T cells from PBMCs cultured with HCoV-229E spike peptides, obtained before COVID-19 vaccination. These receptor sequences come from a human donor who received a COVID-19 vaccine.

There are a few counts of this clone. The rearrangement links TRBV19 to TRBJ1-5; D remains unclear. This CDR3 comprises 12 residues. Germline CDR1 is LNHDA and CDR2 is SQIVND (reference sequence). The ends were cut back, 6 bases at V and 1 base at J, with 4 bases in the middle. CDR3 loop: CASRSSNQPQHF. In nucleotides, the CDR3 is TGTGCCAGTAGGTCCAGCAATCAGCCCCAGCATTTT.

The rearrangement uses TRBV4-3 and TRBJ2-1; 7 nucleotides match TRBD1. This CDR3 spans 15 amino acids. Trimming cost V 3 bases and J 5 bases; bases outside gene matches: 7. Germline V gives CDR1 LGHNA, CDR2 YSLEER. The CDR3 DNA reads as TGCGCCAGCAGCCAGAGACAGGGAACCAACAATGAGCAGTTCTTC. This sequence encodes CASSQRQGTNNEQFF.

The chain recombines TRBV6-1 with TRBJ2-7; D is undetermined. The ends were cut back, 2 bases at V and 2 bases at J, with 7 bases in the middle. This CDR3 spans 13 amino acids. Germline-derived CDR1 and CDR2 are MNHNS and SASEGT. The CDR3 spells CASSELSPYEQYF. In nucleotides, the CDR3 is TGTGCCAGCAGTGAACTCAGCCCCTACGAGCAGTACTTC.

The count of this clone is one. The CDR3 DNA reads as TGTGCCAGCATGACACAGGGGAGAGAGACCCAGTACTTC. It yields the protein CASMTQGRETQYF. The chain employs TRBV2 and TRBJ2-5, with 7 bases that match TRBD1. Trimming at V came to 7 bases and at J to 4 bases, leaving 6 bases not matched to a gene. The CDR3 spans 13 residues. Germline assignment: CDR1 SNHLY and CDR2 FYNNEI.

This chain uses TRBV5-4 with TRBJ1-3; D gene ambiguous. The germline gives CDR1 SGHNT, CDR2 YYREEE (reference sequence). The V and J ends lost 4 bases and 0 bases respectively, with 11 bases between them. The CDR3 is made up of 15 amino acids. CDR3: CASSPSPTSGNTIYF. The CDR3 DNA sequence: TGTGCCAGCAGCCCGAGTCCGACCTCTGGAAACACCATATATTTT. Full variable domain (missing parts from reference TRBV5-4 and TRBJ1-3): ETGVTQSPTHLIKTRGQQVTLRCSSQSGHNTVSWYQQALGQGPQFIFQYYREEENGRGNFPPRFSGLQFPNYSSELNVNALELDDSALYLCASSPSPTSGNTIYFGEGSWLTVV.

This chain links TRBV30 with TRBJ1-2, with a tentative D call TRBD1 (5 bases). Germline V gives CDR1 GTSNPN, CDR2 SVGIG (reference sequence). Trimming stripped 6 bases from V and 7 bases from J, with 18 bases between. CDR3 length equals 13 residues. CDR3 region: CACRDLITRGYTF. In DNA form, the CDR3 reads TGTGCCTGCCGGGACTTAATTACGCGTGGCTACACCTTC.

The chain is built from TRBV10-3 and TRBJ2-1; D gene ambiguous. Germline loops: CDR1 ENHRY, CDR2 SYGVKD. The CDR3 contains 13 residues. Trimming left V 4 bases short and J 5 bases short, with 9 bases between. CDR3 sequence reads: CAISGTNNNEQFF. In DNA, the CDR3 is TGTGCCATCAGTGGTACGAATAACAATGAGCAGTTCTTC.

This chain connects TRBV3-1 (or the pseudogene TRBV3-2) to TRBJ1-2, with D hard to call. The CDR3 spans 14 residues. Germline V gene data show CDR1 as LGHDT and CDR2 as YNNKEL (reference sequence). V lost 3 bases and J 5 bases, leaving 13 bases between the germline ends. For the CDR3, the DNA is TGTGCCAGCAGCCACCAAAGGACGGGGTATGGCTACACCTTC. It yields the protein CASSHQRTGYGYTF.

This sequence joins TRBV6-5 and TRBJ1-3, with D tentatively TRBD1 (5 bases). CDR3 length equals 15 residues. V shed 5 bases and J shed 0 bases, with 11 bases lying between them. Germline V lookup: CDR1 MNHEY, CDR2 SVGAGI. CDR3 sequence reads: CASSRQIRSGNTIYF. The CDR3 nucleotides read TGTGCCAGCAGTAGACAGATCCGCTCTGGAAACACCATATATTTT.

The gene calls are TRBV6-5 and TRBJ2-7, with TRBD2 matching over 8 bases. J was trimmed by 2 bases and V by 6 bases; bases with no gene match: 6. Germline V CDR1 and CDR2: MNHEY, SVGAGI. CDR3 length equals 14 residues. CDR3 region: CASSQQRGTYEQYF. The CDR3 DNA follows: TGTGCCAGCAGCCAACAGCGGGGGACCTACGAGCAGTACTTC.

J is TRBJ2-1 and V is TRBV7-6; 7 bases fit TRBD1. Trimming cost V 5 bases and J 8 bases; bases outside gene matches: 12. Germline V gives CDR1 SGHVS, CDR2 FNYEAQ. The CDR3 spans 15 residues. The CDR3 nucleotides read TGTGCCAGCAGCCTAGGACAGGATTTATTGTATGAGCAGTTCTTC. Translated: CASSLGQDLLYEQFF.

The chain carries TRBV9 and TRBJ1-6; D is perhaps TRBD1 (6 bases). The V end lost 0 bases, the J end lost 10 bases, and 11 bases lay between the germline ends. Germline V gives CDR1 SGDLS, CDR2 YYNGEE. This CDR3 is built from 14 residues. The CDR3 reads CASSVAGHRSPLHF. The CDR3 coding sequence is TGTGCCAGCAGCGTAGCGGGACATAGATCACCCCTCCACTTT.

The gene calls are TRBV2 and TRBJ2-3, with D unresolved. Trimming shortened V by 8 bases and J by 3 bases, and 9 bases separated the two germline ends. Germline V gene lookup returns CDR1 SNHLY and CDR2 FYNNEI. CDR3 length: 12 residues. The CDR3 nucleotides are TGTGCCAGCGGGTGGGGTACAGATACGCAGTATTTT. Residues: CASGWGTDTQYF.

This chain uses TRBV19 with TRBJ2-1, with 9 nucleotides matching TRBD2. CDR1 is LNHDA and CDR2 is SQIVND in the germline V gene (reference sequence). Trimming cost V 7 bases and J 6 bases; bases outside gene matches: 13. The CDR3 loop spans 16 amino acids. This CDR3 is CASIGGAGGPFNEQFF. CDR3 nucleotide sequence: TGTGCCAGTATCGGGGGGGCGGGAGGGCCCTTCAATGAGCAGTTCTTC.

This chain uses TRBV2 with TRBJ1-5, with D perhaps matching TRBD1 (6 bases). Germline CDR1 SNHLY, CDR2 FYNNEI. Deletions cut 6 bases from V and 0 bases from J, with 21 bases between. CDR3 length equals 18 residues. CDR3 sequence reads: CASRAGVGAFNSNQPQHF. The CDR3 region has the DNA TGTGCCAGCAGGGCCGGGGTGGGGGCATTCAATAGCAATCAGCCCCAGCATTTT.

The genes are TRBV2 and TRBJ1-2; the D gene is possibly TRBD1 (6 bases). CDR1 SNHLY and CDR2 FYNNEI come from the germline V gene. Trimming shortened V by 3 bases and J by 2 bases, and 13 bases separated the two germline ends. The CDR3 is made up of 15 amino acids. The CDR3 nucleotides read TGTGCCAGCAGTGATGACACAGGGAGCAACTATGGCTACACCTTC. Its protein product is CASSDDTGSNYGYTF.

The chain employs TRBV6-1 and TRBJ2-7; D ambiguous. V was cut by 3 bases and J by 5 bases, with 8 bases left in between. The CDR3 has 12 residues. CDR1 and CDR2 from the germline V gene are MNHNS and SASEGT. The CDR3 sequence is CASSEGFNEQYF. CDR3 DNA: TGTGCCAGCAGTGAGGGATTTAACGAGCAGTACTTC.

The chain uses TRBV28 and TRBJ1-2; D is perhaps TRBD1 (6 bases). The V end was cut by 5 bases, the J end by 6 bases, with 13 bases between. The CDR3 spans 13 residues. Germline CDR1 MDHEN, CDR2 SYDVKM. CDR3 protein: CASSKDRVNGYTF. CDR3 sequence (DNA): TGTGCCAGCAGTAAGGACAGAGTTAATGGCTACACCTTC.

As DNA, the CDR3 is TGTGCCAGCAAAGAACAGGGTTGGGGCTACACCTTC. Protein product: CASKEQGWGYTF. The chain joins TRBV2 to TRBJ1-2; a possible D gene is TRBD1 (6 bases). The CDR3 totals 12 residues. CDR1 is SNHLY and CDR2 is FYNNEI in the germline V gene. V was pared by 7 bases and J by 8 bases, with 14 bases between.

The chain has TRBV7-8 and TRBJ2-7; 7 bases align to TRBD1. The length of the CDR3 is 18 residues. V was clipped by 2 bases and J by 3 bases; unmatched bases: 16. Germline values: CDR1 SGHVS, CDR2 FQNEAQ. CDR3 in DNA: TGTGCCAGCAGCTTACCCCAAAATAGACGCACAGGGGTCTACGAGCAGTACTTC. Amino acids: CASSLPQNRRTGVYEQYF.

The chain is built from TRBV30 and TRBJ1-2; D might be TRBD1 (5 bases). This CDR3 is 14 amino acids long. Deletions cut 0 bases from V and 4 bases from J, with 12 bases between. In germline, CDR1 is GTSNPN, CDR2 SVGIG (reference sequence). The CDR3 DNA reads TGTGCCTGGAGTGTACATGTGGGGGGCTATGGCTACACCTTC. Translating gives CAWSVHVGGYGYTF.

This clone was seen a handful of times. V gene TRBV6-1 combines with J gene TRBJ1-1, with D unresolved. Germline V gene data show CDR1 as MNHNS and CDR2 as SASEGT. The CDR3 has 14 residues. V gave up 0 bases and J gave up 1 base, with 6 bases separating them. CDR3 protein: CASSEAGRNTEAFF. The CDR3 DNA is TGTGCCAGCAGTGAAGCCGGCAGGAACACTGAAGCTTTCTTT.

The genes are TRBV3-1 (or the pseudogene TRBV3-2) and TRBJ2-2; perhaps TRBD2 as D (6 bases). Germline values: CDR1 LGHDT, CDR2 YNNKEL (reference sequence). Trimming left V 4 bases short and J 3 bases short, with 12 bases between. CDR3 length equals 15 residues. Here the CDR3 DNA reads TGTGCCAGCAGCCCCCCTCCTAGCGACACCGGGGAGCTGTTTTTT. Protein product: CASSPPPSDTGELFF.

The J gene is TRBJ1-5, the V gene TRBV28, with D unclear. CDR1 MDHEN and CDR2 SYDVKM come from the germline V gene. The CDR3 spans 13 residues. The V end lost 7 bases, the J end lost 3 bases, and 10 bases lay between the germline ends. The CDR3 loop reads CASTVQANQPQHF. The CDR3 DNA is TGTGCCAGCACCGTGCAGGCCAATCAGCCCCAGCATTTT.

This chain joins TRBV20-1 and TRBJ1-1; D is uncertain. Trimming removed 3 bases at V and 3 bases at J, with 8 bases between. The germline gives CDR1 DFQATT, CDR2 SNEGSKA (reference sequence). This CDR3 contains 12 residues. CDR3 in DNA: TGCAGTGCTAGTGTGGCGGACACTGAAGCTTTCTTT. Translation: CSASVADTEAFF.

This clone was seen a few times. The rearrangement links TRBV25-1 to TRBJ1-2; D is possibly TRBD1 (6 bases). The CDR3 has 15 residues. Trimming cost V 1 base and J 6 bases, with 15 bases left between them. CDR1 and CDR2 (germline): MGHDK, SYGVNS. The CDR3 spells CASSEFEGGVNGYTF. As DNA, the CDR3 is TGTGCCAGCAGTGAATTCGAGGGGGGAGTTAATGGCTACACCTTC.

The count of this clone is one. The CDR3 here is CATSRDRGQGVGELFF. The CDR3 DNA is TGTGCCACCAGCAGAGATAGGGGACAGGGAGTCGGGGAGCTGTTTTTT. This chain joins TRBV15 and TRBJ2-2, with 9 bases aligning to TRBD1. The CDR3 totals 16 residues. V was pared by 0 bases and J by 7 bases, with 6 bases of the junction left unmatched. Germline CDR1 is LNHNV and CDR2 is YYDKDF (reference sequence).